A single T cell receptor (beta chain) is shown here with its context. Participant age was roughly 18 to 100 years, and participants resided in 25 or so US areas. This specimen belongs to a study of blood T cell repertoires in COVID-19. Study information: T cells, B-cell-depleted T cells, or PBMCs supplied cDNA or gDNA.

V lost 7 bases and J lost 7; bases outside the gene matches: 5. This CDR3 is 14 amino acids long. Germline assignment: CDR1 SGHRS and CDR2 YFSETQ. The table came from immunoSEQ multiplex PCR; TCRdb's copy has only in-frame clones and leaves some out. The sample includes a few hundred thousand clones, around 90% of them seen just once. Material: PBMCs or T cells enriched from blood (not recorded which). The chain has TRBV5-1 and TRBJ2-1, with 13 bases fitting TRBD2. The clonotype comes from a woman between 45 and 65 years old who had recovered from COVID-19. The CDR3 loop reads CASSTSGRSNEQFF. The CDR3 coding sequence is TGCGCCAGCTCGACTAGCGGGAGGAGTAATGAGCAGTTCTTC.